The TCR beta chain described here comes from a study of cytomegalovirus exposure and HLA in healthy donors. Broader study findings: Listed as cytomegalovirus-associated were about 160 TCR beta chains. The authors later found most CMV-associated TCR beta chains appeared HLA-restricted. Earlier findings revealed that most TCR beta V segments proved productive either about 90% or about 30% of the time.

As to this clone: Its antigen remains unknown.

The CDR3 is made up of 12 amino acids. The ends lost 6 bases at V and 3 bases at J; junction bases unmatched: 1. In germline, CDR1 is SQVTM, CDR2 ANQGSEA. Primers: 60 Vbeta forward and 13 Jbeta reverse. Sequencing was performed with immunoSEQ multiplex PCR; in TCRdb, only in-frame clones are kept and a portion is missing. The sample consists of 150,000 to 200,000 clones, more than 75% of them appearing once. This chain connects TRBV29-1 to TRBJ2-7; 11 nucleotides agree with TRBD2. The sequencing input was PBMCs. The TCR comes from a girl under two years old in good health and CMV-seronegative. This CDR3 reads CSVLAGGYEQYF. CDR3 sequence (DNA): TGCAGCGTCCTAGCGGGAGGCTACGAGCAGTACTTC.